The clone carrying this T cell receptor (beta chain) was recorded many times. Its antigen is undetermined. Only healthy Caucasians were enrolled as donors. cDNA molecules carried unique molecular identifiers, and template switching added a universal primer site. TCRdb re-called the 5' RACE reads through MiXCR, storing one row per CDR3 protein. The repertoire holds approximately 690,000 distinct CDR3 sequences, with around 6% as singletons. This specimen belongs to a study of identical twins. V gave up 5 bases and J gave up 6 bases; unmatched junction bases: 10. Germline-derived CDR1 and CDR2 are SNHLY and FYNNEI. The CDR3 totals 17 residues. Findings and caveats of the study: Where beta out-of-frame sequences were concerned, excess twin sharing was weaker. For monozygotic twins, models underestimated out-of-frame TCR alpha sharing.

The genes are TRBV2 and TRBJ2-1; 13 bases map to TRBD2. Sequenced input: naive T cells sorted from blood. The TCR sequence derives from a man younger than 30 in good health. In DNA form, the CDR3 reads TGTGCCAGCAGTACTTTGACTAGCGGGAGGATTAGCAATGAGCAGTTCTTC. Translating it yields CASSTLTSGRISNEQFF.